The sequence of this T cell receptor beta chain was determined in a study of vaccination and CD4 T cells after COVID-19. Study context: At a median approximately 100 days (range 35 to 161) after diagnosis, post-COVID samples were drawn. The peptides that stimulated the cells were overlapping spike peptides from SARS-CoV-2, HCoV-NL63, HCoV-OC43 and HCoV-229E. Control cultures were supplied with a CEFX pool, an HIV-1 Nef pool, or no peptide at all.

A remark on this clonotype: Its target is not known.

Indicated treatment: roughly 10-day PBMC culture with coronavirus spike peptide pools or control peptides (ViraFEST assay). The assay that was used to sequence DNA from cultured CD4+ T cells was the Oncomine TCR Beta short-read assay. TCRdb fed the PCR reads into MiXCR, producing one record per CDR3 protein. Of over 10,000 distinct CDR3 sequences listed, approximately 55% are singletons. The CDR3 is made up of 14 amino acids. V lost 7 bases to trimming and J lost 1 base, with 11 bases between them. Germline CDR1 reads MDHEN; CDR2 reads SYDVKM. The clonotype comes from a human donor who had recovered from COVID-19. J is TRBJ1-5 and V is TRBV28, with D hard to call. The sequencing sample was made of CD4+ T cells from blood, cultured in vitro. As DNA, the CDR3 is TGTGCCAGCATTTCCTATAGAAGCAATCAGCCCCAGCATTTT. The encoded protein is CASISYRSNQPQHF.